The present TCR beta chain was sequenced within a study of prognosis after radiotherapy for stage I lung cancer. For the study at large: Enrolled patients were those with stage I non-small cell lung cancer, a group that was recruited between early 2018 and early 2019.

Whole-study results and caveats: Shannon entropy (measured after stereotactic body radiation therapy) was lower in patients who went on to develop distant metastases.

A remark on this clonotype: What it binds is unknown. Since a much larger clone is just one base distant, this may be a read error.

The CDR3 totals 14 residues. V lost 3 bases to trimming and J lost 4 bases; unmatched junction nucleotides: 4. Per the germline V gene, CDR1 is KGHSH and CDR2 is LQKENI. Multiplex PCR, run in two rounds, amplified TCR beta CDR3 from genomic DNA. Used in first-round PCR were primers specific to each TRBV and TRBJ gene. Universal primers were used for second-round PCR. TCRdb independently ran MiXCR on the multiplex PCR reads; one entry per CDR3 protein. The sample carries some 56,000 distinct CDR3 sequences, about 30% recorded once. Sample: PBMCs, taken before or after stereotactic body radiation therapy (not recorded which). This rearrangement joins TRBV18 to TRBJ1-2; TRBD1 matches 8 bases. The TCR comes from a donor over 45 with non-small cell lung cancer. CDR3 sequence: CASSPTGAAYGYTF. The CDR3, as DNA: TGTGCCAGCTCACCGACAGGGGCGGCCTATGGCTACACCTTC.